This T cell receptor (beta chain) is from a study of cytomegalovirus exposure and HLA in healthy donors. Study observations and caveats: The dataset shows that most TCR sequences were rare, while some public TCRs occurred in many donors.

There are 13 residues in the CDR3. Germline V gene lookup returns CDR1 MNHEY and CDR2 SVGAGI. The V and J ends lost 2 bases and 5 bases respectively, with 8 bases between them. It was with 60 Vbeta and 13 Jbeta primers that the PCR ran. TCRdb's table, derived via immunoSEQ multiplex PCR, lists solely in-frame clones and lacks some. The data contain about 98,000 clones, 81% of them singletons. With regard to this clone: No antigen is known for it.

The sample consisted of PBMCs. This chain connects TRBV6-5 to TRBJ2-3; D is unresolved. The sequence derives from a man in his forties or fifties in good health and CMV-seronegative. CDR3 loop: CASSYRRRDTQYF. The DNA of the CDR3 is TGTGCCAGCAGTTACAGAAGGAGAGATACGCAGTATTTT.